Ten or more counts support the clone carrying this T cell receptor beta chain. Antigen unknown. The entry originates in a study of early T cells in non-severe SARS-CoV-2 infection. Whole-study results and caveats: Missing private and CD4 specificities, VDJdb matching favored anti-spike CD8 responses.

Unique molecular identifiers were attached to individual cDNA molecules. MiXCR, run by TCRdb on the 5' RACE reads, gives a single entry per CDR3 protein. Of under 70,000 distinct CDR3 sequences in the sample, roughly 7.6% were seen once. The input for sequencing was whole blood, taken at baseline. The clonotype comes from an adult who was a healthcare worker with PCR-confirmed SARS-CoV-2 infection or an uninfected control (not recorded which).

This chain's CDR3 is CASSLGAGEQYF. In DNA, the CDR3 is TGTGCCAGCAGTTTAGGAGCGGGCGAGCAGTACTTC. The rearrangement joins TRBV12-3 or TRBV12-4 to TRBJ2-7, with D possibly matching TRBD2 (6 bases). Trimming shortened V by 1 base and J by 6 bases, and 7 bases separated the two germline ends. There are 12 residues in the CDR3.